The clone carrying this T cell receptor beta chain was found a few times. This sample was included in a study of blood T cells in healthy people across ages. The use of a sample-barcoded 5' primer and a J-beta primer mix characterized a second PCR of about 7 to 12 cycles. One entry per CDR3 protein results from TCRdb running MiXCR on the 5' RACE reads. Among over a million distinct CDR3 sequences listed, 40% to 50% were seen once. This sequence originates from a woman in her late teens or twenties in good health. Sequenced input: blood.

Written as DNA, the CDR3 is TGTGCCAGCAGCCAACGACAGGGGGGGTCCACTGAAGCTTTCTTT. This codes for CASSQRQGGSTEAFF. The chain joins TRBV3-1 to TRBJ1-1; the match to TRBD1 covers 9 bases. Germline-derived CDR1 and CDR2 are LGHDT and YNNKEL (reference sequence). Trimming cost V 2 bases and J 4 bases; bases outside gene matches: 5. CDR3 length equals 15 residues.